Following are 8 T cell receptor beta chains from one sample sequenced in a study of shared clonotypes between healthy human individuals. Profiling relied on immunoSEQ multiplex PCR, and the TCRdb table lists in-frame clones only, not all of them. The sample records roughly 2 million clones, approximately 94% being singletons. Sequences were obtained from naive CD4+ T cells sorted from blood. Indicated subset: CD45RA+ positively selected. Receptor source: a man in his late teens or twenties in good health.

The rearrangement joins TRBV5-1 to TRBJ1-2, with 10 bases lining up with TRBD1. V was clipped by 5 bases and J by 4 bases; unmatched bases: 5. Germline V gene data show CDR1 as SGHRS and CDR2 as YFSETQ. This CDR3 has 14 amino acids. CDR3 DNA sequence: TGCGCCAGCAGTGGGGACAGGGGTGGCTATGGCTACACCTTC. It translates to CASSGDRGGYGYTF.

The chain is built from TRBV9 and TRBJ2-3; D not resolved. CDR1 SGDLS and CDR2 YYNGEE come from the germline V gene. The germline V and J ends were trimmed by 1 base and 0 bases, with 6 bases remaining between them. CDR3 length: 14 residues. CDR3 amino acids: CASSVIASTDTQYF. The CDR3 DNA follows: TGTGCCAGCAGCGTAATCGCCAGCACAGATACGCAGTATTTT.

The chain employs TRBV19 and TRBJ2-6; no definite D call. This CDR3 region has 12 residues. Germline V lookup: CDR1 LNHDA, CDR2 SQIVND (reference sequence). V lost 7 bases, J lost 4 bases, and 5 bases lay in between. CDR3 amino acids: CASTPGANVLTF. Written as DNA, the CDR3 is TGTGCCAGTACCCCAGGGGCCAACGTCCTGACTTTC.

The J gene is TRBJ1-4, the V gene TRBV30; 7 nucleotides align to TRBD1. The trim removed 4 bases at V and 4 bases at J, leaving 15 bases unmatched. This CDR3 region has 17 residues. The germline gives CDR1 GTSNPN, CDR2 SVGIG (reference sequence). The CDR3 nucleotides are TGTGCCTGGAAGAAAACAGGGGCCTCACTCATTAATGAAAAACTGTTTTTT. It encodes CAWKKTGASLINEKLFF.

CDR3 coding DNA: TGTGCCATCAGTGAGCCCTATAATTCACCCCTCCACTTT. As protein: CAISEPYNSPLHF. The chain combines TRBV10-3 with TRBJ1-6, with D hard to call. CDR3 length equals 13 residues. Trimming shortened V by 2 bases and J by 2 bases, and 1 base separated the two germline ends. The germline V gene encodes CDR1 ENHRY and CDR2 SYGVKD.

The gene calls are TRBV2 and TRBJ1-6; D not certain. Germline CDR1 SNHLY, CDR2 FYNNEI. V shed 10 bases and J shed 5 bases, with 12 bases lying between them. The length of the CDR3 is 13 residues. This CDR3 reads CATQAQDNSPLHF. CDR3 nucleotides: TGTGCCACCCAGGCTCAAGATAATTCACCCCTCCACTTT.

The chain recombines TRBV4-2 with TRBJ1-2, with unresolved D. Germline CDR1 reads LGHNA; CDR2 reads YNFKEQ. This CDR3 comprises 16 residues. Trimming left V 2 bases short and J 0 bases short, with 13 bases between. CDR3 sequence (DNA): TGTGCCAGCAGCCAAAAGGACGTAGGGACTAACTATGGCTACACCTTC. It is translated as CASSQKDVGTNYGYTF.

The CDR3 is CASSRYTRGRVCYEQYF. The CDR3 DNA reads TGTGCCAGCAGCCGTTATACACGGGGCAGGGTCTGCTACGAGCAGTACTTC. The chain couples TRBV21-1 to TRBJ2-7. TRBV21-1 is a documented pseudogene. This CDR3 contains 17 residues.